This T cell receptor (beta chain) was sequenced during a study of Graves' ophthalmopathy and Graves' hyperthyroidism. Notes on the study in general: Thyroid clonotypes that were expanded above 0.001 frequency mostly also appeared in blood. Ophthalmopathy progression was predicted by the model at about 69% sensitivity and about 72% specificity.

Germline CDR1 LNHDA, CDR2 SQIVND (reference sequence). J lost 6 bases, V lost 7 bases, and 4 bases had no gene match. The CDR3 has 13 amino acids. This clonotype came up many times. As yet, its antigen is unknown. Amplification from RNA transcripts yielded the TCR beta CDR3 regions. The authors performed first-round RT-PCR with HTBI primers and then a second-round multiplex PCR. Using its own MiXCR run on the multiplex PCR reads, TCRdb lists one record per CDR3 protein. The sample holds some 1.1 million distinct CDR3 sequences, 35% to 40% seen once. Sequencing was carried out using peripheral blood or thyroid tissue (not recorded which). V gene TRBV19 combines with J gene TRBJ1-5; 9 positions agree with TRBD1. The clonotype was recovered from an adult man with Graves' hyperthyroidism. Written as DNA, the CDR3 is TGTGCCAGTAAGGACAGGGGAATTCAGCCCCAGCATTTT. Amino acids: CASKDRGIQPQHF.